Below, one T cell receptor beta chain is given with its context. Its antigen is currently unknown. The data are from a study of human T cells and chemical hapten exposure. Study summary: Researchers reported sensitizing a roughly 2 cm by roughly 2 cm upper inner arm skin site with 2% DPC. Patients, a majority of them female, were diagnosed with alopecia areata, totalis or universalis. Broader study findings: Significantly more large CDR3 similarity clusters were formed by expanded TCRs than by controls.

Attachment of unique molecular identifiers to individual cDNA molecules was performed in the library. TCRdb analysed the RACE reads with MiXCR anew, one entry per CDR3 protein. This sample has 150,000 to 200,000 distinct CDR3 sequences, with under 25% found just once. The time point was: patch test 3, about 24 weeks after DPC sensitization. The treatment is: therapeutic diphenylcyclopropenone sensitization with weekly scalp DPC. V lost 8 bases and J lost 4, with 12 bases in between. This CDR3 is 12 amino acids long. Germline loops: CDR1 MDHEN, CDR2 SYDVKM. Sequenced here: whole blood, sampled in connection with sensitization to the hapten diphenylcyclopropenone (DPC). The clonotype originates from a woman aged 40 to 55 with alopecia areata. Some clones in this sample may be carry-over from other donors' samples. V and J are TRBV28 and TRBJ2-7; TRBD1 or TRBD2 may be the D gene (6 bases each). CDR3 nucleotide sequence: TGTGCCAGCCGGGGGACACCGTACGAGCAGTACTTC. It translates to CASRGTPYEQYF.